The 29 T cell receptor beta chains below come from one sample, sequenced in a study of blood T cells in healthy people across ages. Through a sample-barcoded 5' primer and a J-beta primer mix, a second PCR was run for roughly 7 to 12 cycles. TCRdb reprocessed the 5' RACE reads with MiXCR, giving one entry per CDR3 protein. The sample shows roughly 1,700,000 distinct CDR3 sequences, 28% of them seen only once. The specimen sequenced was blood. All receptors derive from a woman aged 25 to 45 in good health.

This clonotype came up a few times. The chain employs TRBV5-1 and TRBJ2-1, with 7 bases that match TRBD2. V was clipped by 5 bases and J by 4 bases; unmatched bases: 12. Germline CDR1 and CDR2: SGHRS and YFSETQ. The CDR3 loop spans 16 amino acids. CDR3 sequence: CASSFLAGTLYNEQFF. In nucleotides, the CDR3 is TGCGCCAGCAGTTTCTTAGCGGGCACCCTTTACAATGAGCAGTTCTTC. The variable domain in full, with the rest retrieved from reference TRBV5-1 and TRBJ2-1, is KAGVTQTPRYLIKTRGQQVTLSCSPISGHRSVSWYQQTPGQGLQFLFEYFSETQRNKGNFPGRFSGRQFSNSRSEMNVSTLELGDSALYLCASSFLAGTLYNEQFFGPGTRLTVL.

The chain recombines TRBV18 with TRBJ2-1; 12 nucleotides line up with TRBD2. The germline gives CDR1 KGHSH, CDR2 LQKENI. The CDR3 totals 16 residues. The J segment lost 5 bases and the V segment lost 4 bases, leaving 6 bases of the junction unmatched. In nucleotides, the CDR3 is TGTGCCAGCTCACAGCTAGCGGGAGGGGTAGACAATGAGCAGTTCTTC. This codes for CASSQLAGGVDNEQFF.

The chain couples TRBV2 to TRBJ2-7, with D unclear. Germline CDR1 is SNHLY and CDR2 is FYNNEI. The V end lost 8 bases, the J end lost 0 bases, and 5 bases lay between the germline ends. The CDR3 sequence is 11 residues long. This chain's CDR3 is CASLGSYEQYF. The CDR3 DNA reads TGTGCCAGCCTCGGCTCCTACGAGCAGTACTTC.

This clonotype was seen more than once but under ten times. The J gene is TRBJ2-7, the V gene TRBV6-2 or TRBV6-3, with 8 nucleotides matching TRBD2. CDR1 is MNHEY, CDR2 SVGEGT, per germline. The CDR3 has 14 amino acids. J lost 5 bases, V lost 4 bases, and 7 bases had no gene match. In DNA form, the CDR3 reads TGTGCCAGCAGTTGGACTAGCAGAAGCCACGAGCAGTACTTC. Translated, it gives CASSWTSRSHEQYF.

There are many counts of this clonotype. The chain carries TRBV7-9 and TRBJ2-7; 7 positions agree with TRBD1. The germline CDR1 and CDR2 sequences are SEHNR and FQNEAQ (reference sequence). After removal of 5 bases from V and 4 bases from J, the junction contained 8 bases not matched to a gene. The CDR3 spans 14 residues. The CDR3 sequence is CASSDSGQAYEQYF. DNA for the CDR3: TGTGCCAGCAGCGATTCCGGACAGGCTTACGAGCAGTACTTC.

This rearrangement joins TRBV7-9 to TRBJ2-5; D may be TRBD1 (5 bases). Trimming took 5 bases from V and 2 from J, leaving 18 bases between them. The CDR3 totals 16 residues. Per germline, CDR1 SEHNR and CDR2 FQNEAQ (reference sequence). CDR3: CASSRPSSTAQETQYF. Written as DNA, the CDR3 is TGTGCCAGCAGCCGGCCCAGTTCGACAGCTCAAGAGACCCAGTACTTC.

Ten or more counts support this clonotype. The V call is TRBV20-1, the J call TRBJ2-7; D might be TRBD1 (5 bases). The CDR3 runs to 14 residues. CDR1 is DFQATT and CDR2 is SNEGSKA in the germline V gene (reference sequence). Trimming stripped 0 bases from V and 2 bases from J, with 11 bases between. CDR3 loop: CSARDLQGTYEQYF. The CDR3 DNA follows: TGCAGTGCTAGAGATCTTCAGGGAACCTACGAGCAGTACTTC.

On this clonotype: Given a much more abundant clone one base away, this may be a read error. The V and J genes are TRBV28 and TRBJ2-4; maybe TRBD1 (5 bases). This CDR3 spans 13 amino acids. Germline V gene data show CDR1 as MDHEN and CDR2 as SYDVKM. For the CDR3, the DNA is TGTGCCAGCAGTGACAGAGCCAAAAACGTTCAGTACTTC. Amino acid sequence: CASSDRAKNVQYF.

The sample holds a few counts of this clonotype. The rearrangement uses TRBV5-1 and TRBJ1-1, with unresolved D. The V gene lost 2 bases and the J gene lost 0 bases, with 11 bases spanning the gap. Germline lookup yields CDR1 SGHRS and CDR2 YFSETQ. The CDR3 totals 15 residues. The CDR3 is CASSFFGDMNTEAFF. CDR3 nucleotides: TGCGCCAGCAGCTTTTTTGGGGATATGAACACTGAAGCTTTCTTT.

The rearrangement links TRBV20-1 to TRBJ1-1; 8 bases line up with TRBD1. V lost 0 bases to trimming and J lost 5 bases; unmatched junction nucleotides: 8. The germline V gene has CDR1 DFQATT and CDR2 SNEGSKA (reference sequence). The CDR3 is 15 amino acids. The DNA for the CDR3 is TGCAGTGCTAGAGATTTCGGGACAGGTGCTACTGAAGCTTTCTTT. It codes for CSARDFGTGATEAFF.

The genes are TRBV7-9 and TRBJ1-1; D uncertain. Germline values: CDR1 SEHNR, CDR2 FQNEAQ (reference sequence). The CDR3 is 15 residues long. V was clipped by 4 bases and J by 0 bases, with 12 bases between them. The CDR3 nucleotides read TGTGCCAGCAGCTCGGCAGAGGGCGTGAACACTGAAGCTTTCTTT. This codes for CASSSAEGVNTEAFF.

J is TRBJ2-5 and V is TRBV5-1, with TRBD2 as a possible D gene (6 bases). V lost 0 bases, J lost 5 bases, and 14 bases lay in between. The CDR3 is 15 residues long. The germline V gene encodes CDR1 SGHRS and CDR2 YFSETQ. The CDR3 spells CASSLAGEVQETQYF. The CDR3 DNA reads as TGCGCCAGCAGCTTGGCCGGGGAGGTCCAGGAGACCCAGTACTTC.

As regards this clonotype: One base away lies a much larger clone, so this may be a sequencing read error. This chain connects TRBV7-2 to TRBJ2-6, with TRBD1 as a possible D gene (6 bases). The germline V gene has CDR1 SGHTA and CDR2 FQGNSA. CDR3 length: 16 amino acids. The CDR3 DNA reads TGTGGCAGCAGCCCGGACAGAGTTGCCGGGGCCAACGTCCTGACTTTC. Amino acid sequence: CGSSPDRVAGANVLTF.

V gene TRBV5-1 combines with J gene TRBJ2-5, with TRBD1 as a possible D gene (5 bases). The CDR3 is 14 amino acids. Trimming left V 1 base short and J 11 bases short, with 18 bases between. The germline gives CDR1 SGHRS, CDR2 YFSETQ. DNA of the CDR3: TGCGCCAGCAGCTTGAGACAGACAGAGGATGAGCAGTACTTC. Its protein is CASSLRQTEDEQYF. The full variable domain, completed using reference TRBV5-1 and TRBJ2-5, is KAGVTQTPRYLIKTRGQQVTLSCSPISGHRSVSWYQQTPGQGLQFLFEYFSETQRNKGNFPGRFSGRQFSNSRSEMNVSTLELGDSALYLCASSLRQTEDEQYFGPGTRLLVL.

In regard to this clonotype: Given a much more abundant clone one base away, this may be a read error. This chain uses TRBV10-3 with TRBJ2-7; perhaps D is TRBD1 or TRBD2 (5 bases each). This CDR3 spans 17 amino acids. CDR1 is ENHRY, CDR2 SYGVKD, per germline. The CDR3 sequence is CVISDRGSPKGAYEQYF. The CDR3 DNA reads TGTGTCATCAGTGACCGGGGCAGCCCGAAGGGCGCCTACGAGCAGTACTTC.

This clonotype was observed a handful of times. The V gene is TRBV7-9, the J gene TRBJ1-6; the D is unclear. The CDR3 extends over 15 amino acids. Looked up from germline, CDR1 is SEHNR and CDR2 is FQNEAQ (reference sequence). Trimming took off 2 bases at V and 7 bases at J, with 12 bases between the two ends. The DNA of the CDR3 is TGTGCCAGCAGCTTACCGGGTTCGGGGAATTCACCCCTCCACTTT. Translated: CASSLPGSGNSPLHF.

Many counts were recorded for this clonotype. This rearrangement joins TRBV16 to TRBJ2-7; 10 positions agree with TRBD2. Germline-derived CDR1 and CDR2 are KGHSY and FQNENV. The V and J ends lost 5 bases and 3 bases, in that order; junction bases with no gene match: 7. This CDR3 has 15 amino acids. CDR3 bases: TGTGCCAGCAGCATGGGTAGCGGGGGGTTCTACGAGCAGTACTTC. Protein sequence: CASSMGSGGFYEQYF. Using reference TRBV16 and TRBJ2-7 for the parts outside the CDR3, the full variable domain is GEEVAQTPKHLVRGEGQKAKLYCAPIKGHSYVFWYQQVLKNEFKFLISFQNENVFDETGMPKERFSAKCLPNSPCSLEIQATKLEDSAVYFCASSMGSGGFYEQYFGPGTRLTVT.

This chain joins TRBV7-8 and TRBJ2-7; D possibly corresponds to TRBD2 (7 bases). Trimming cost V 4 bases and J 1 base, with 14 bases left between them. The CDR3 loop spans 15 amino acids. The germline CDR1 and CDR2 sequences are SGHVS and FQNEAQ. Here the CDR3 reads CASSYGLGGSYEQYF. The CDR3 nucleotides are TGTGCCAGCAGCTACGGACTAGGGGGATCCTACGAGCAGTACTTC. Together with reference TRBV7-8 and TRBJ2-7, the CDR3 gives the full variable domain: GAGVSQSPRYKVAKRGQDVALRCDPISGHVSLFWYQQALGQGPEFLTYFQNEAQLDKSGLPSDRFFAERPEGSVSTLKIQRTQQEDSAVYLCASSYGLGGSYEQYFGPGTRLTVT.

V and J are TRBV7-2 and TRBJ1-1; tentatively, D is TRBD1 (6 bases). The CDR3 is 15 residues long. Germline CDR1 and CDR2: SGHTA and FQGNSA. Trimming shortened V by 8 bases and J by 6 bases, and 22 bases separated the two germline ends. The CDR3 nucleotides are TGTGCCAGCGCCCCGCGGGGGGGGCTGGGGCCTGAAGCTTTCTTT. It translates to CASAPRGGLGPEAFF.

The chain uses TRBV7-2 and TRBJ2-1; a possible D gene is TRBD2 (5 bases). V shed 6 bases and J shed 0 bases, with 15 bases lying between them. The CDR3 is 16 amino acids. CDR1 is SGHTA and CDR2 is FQGNSA in the germline V gene. The CDR3 here is CASSRSTTSSYNEQFF. In DNA form, the CDR3 reads TGTGCCAGCAGTCGATCGACTACTTCCTCCTACAATGAGCAGTTCTTC.

At least ten counts were recorded for this clonotype. The J gene is TRBJ2-7, the V gene TRBV20-1; no clear D gene. The CDR3 is 13 residues long. Germline V CDR1 and CDR2: DFQATT, SNEGSKA (reference sequence). The ends were cut back, 5 bases at V and 6 bases at J, with 17 bases in the middle. The CDR3 DNA follows: TGCAGTGCTTCCCAAGGCCGGCAGTCCGAGCAGTACTTC. This sequence encodes CSASQGRQSEQYF.

In its sample, this clonotype was seen many times. CDR3 amino acids: CASTAGGPLPVWFF. The CDR3 bases are TGTGCCAGCACCGCGGGAGGGCCTCTTCCGGTTTGGTTCTTC. The gene calls are TRBV12-3 or TRBV12-4 and TRBJ2-1, with TRBD2 matching 9 bases. The CDR3 sequence is 14 residues long. J was trimmed by 15 bases and V by 7 bases; bases with no gene match: 16.

The V gene is TRBV6-2 or TRBV6-3, the J gene TRBJ2-1, with D possibly being TRBD2 (5 bases). The CDR3 is made up of 14 amino acids. Trimming stripped 7 bases from V and 7 bases from J, with 17 bases between. CDR1 and CDR2 (germline): MNHEY, SVGEGT. The CDR3 sequence is CASMRRRLGNEQFF. CDR3 DNA: TGTGCCAGCATGAGGCGGAGGCTTGGGAATGAGCAGTTCTTC.

The gene calls are TRBV25-1 and TRBJ2-7; 9 bases match TRBD2. With the DNA end fitting TRBJ2-5 better, the J assignment may be wrong. The CDR3 sequence is 13 residues long. Germline V CDR1 and CDR2: MGHDK, SYGVNS. DNA for the CDR3: TGTGCCAACCAGCCAGCGGGAGGCGAGACCCAGTACTTC. Amino acid sequence: CANQPAGGETQYF.

This rearrangement joins TRBV4-2 to TRBJ2-6, with 9 nucleotides matching TRBD2. This CDR3 is 19 amino acids long. Germline CDR1 and CDR2: LGHNA and YNFKEQ. V was pared by 4 bases and J by 0 bases, with 10 bases of the junction left unmatched. CDR3 residues: CASSPYASGVGSGANVLTF. The CDR3 DNA follows: TGTGCCAGCAGCCCCTACGCTAGCGGGGTGGGCTCTGGGGCCAACGTCCTGACTTTC.

This clonotype has a handful of counts. The chain recombines TRBV7-2 with TRBJ2-3; D might be TRBD1 (5 bases). This CDR3 is 17 amino acids long. Trimming took 2 bases from V and 4 from J, leaving 19 bases between them. Per germline, CDR1 SGHTA and CDR2 FQGNSA. CDR3 residues: CASSLNPQNRIPDTQYF. The CDR3 nucleotides are TGTGCCAGCAGCTTAAACCCACAAAACAGGATCCCAGATACGCAGTATTTT.

With regard to this clonotype: At one of its ends the junction is not consistent with the germline gene, which may arise from a read error. J is TRBJ2-1 and V is TRBV12-3 or TRBV12-4, with a possible D match to TRBD2 (5 bases). The CDR3 covers 12 residues. The CDR3 spells CASSYDYDEQFF. CDR3 DNA sequence: TGTGCCAGCAGTTATGACTACGATGAGCAGTTCTTC.

V gene TRBV2 combines with J gene TRBJ1-1; D not certain. The germline CDR1 and CDR2 sequences are SNHLY and FYNNEI. The V and J ends lost 7 bases and 0 bases respectively, with 9 bases between them. The CDR3 has 13 amino acids. The CDR3 region is CASTGEMNTEAFF. CDR3 in DNA: TGTGCCAGCACTGGGGAGATGAACACTGAAGCTTTCTTT.

The chain combines TRBV3-1 with TRBJ2-5; D possibly corresponds to TRBD2 (5 bases). The germline gives CDR1 LGHDT, CDR2 YNNKEL (reference sequence). Trimming left V 0 bases short and J 1 base short, with 9 bases between. CDR3 size: 15 residues. The CDR3 region has the DNA TGTGCCAGCAGCCAAGACAAGCGGCCCCAAGAGACCCAGTACTTC. Its translation: CASSQDKRPQETQYF.